The rows below give T cell receptor beta chains drawn from one sample of a study of blood T cell repertoires in COVID-19. The protocol was immunoSEQ multiplex PCR, while the TCRdb copy is restricted to in-frame clones and leaves out a portion. This sample has some 260,000 clones, with about nine tenths found just once. The sequenced sample consisted of PBMCs or T cells enriched from blood (not recorded which). The source is a woman aged 25 to 39 with acute COVID-19. CDR3s include the opening cysteine and the closing phenylalanine or tryptophan. D genes are given only for firm matches. The size of a clone is reported for some rows only, either as once, few or many, or as a class for expanded clones.

V	J	D	length	size	DNA	CDR3
TRBV2	TRBJ1-1	-	15	-	TGTGCCAGCAGTGAAGGTAGATCCCTGAACACTGAAGCTTTCTTT	CASSEGRSLNTEAFF
TRBV7-2	TRBJ2-3	-	12	-	TGTGCCAGCAGCTCCTTCACAGATACGCAGTATTTT	CASSSFTDTQYF
TRBV6-2/TRBV6-3	TRBJ2-2	-	15	-	TGTGCCAGCAGTTACTTGGACAGGAACACCGGGGAGCTGTTTTTT	CASSYLDRNTGELFF
TRBV4-1	TRBJ1-1	-	12	-	TGCGCCAGCAGCTGGGCGAACACTGAAGCTTTCTTT	CASSWANTEAFF
TRBV29-1	TRBJ1-1	-	13	few	TGCAGCGCCAAGACAGACATGAACACTGAAGCTTTCTTT	CSAKTDMNTEAFF
TRBV3-1/TRBV3-2	TRBJ2-1	TRBD1	16	-	TGTGCCAGCAGCCAAGCGGGACAGGGGGCGCCGAATGAGCAGTTCTTC	CASSQAGQGAPNEQFF
TRBV4-3	TRBJ2-7	-	15	-	TGCGCCAGCAGCCAAGATCAAGGGGCTGGCTACGAGCAGTACTTC	CASSQDQGAGYEQYF
TRBV10-3	TRBJ1-2	TRBD1	13	-	TGTGCCATTGGGACAGGGCAGAACTATGGCTACACCTTC	CAIGTGQNYGYTF
TRBV7-9	TRBJ2-7	-	14	-	TGTGCCAGCAGCTTAAGTGGGAGCTCCTACGAGCAGTACTTC	CASSLSGSSYEQYF
TRBV28	TRBJ2-7	-	16	once	TGTGCCAGCAATCAGTGGGGGGACCCGCTCGCTAACGAGCAGTACTTC	CASNQWGDPLANEQYF
TRBV6-5	TRBJ1-6	-	14	-	TGTGCCAGCCGCTCTACAGGGAAGAATTCACCCCTCCACTTT	CASRSTGKNSPLHF
TRBV5-1	TRBJ2-1	-	13	-	TGCGCCAGCAGCTCCCACAGGGTGAATGAGCAGTTCTTC	CASSSHRVNEQFF
TRBV4-2	TRBJ2-5	TRBD1	15	once	TGTGCCAGCAGCCTTAGAACAGGGGCCGAAGAGACCCAGTACTTC	CASSLRTGAEETQYF
TRBV7-7	TRBJ2-7	-	13	-	TGTGCTAGCTCCCTGACAGGTAGCCACGAGCAGTACTTC	CASSLTGSHEQYF
TRBV10-3	TRBJ1-1	TRBD1	19	-	TGTGCCATCAGTGACAACTATCACCGGGACAGGGGAAGTTTGACTGAAGCTTTCTTT	CAISDNYHRDRGSLTEAFF
TRBV6-5	TRBJ2-1	-	12	-	TGTGCCAGCAGTTCGTTGGGGGCTGAGCAGTTCTTC	CASSSLGAEQFF
TRBV6-5	TRBJ2-1	-	16	-	TGTGCCAGCAGTTACAAAACGGGAATTGGCTACAATGAGCAGTTCTTC	CASSYKTGIGYNEQFF
TRBV28	TRBJ1-1	-	13	-	TGTGCCAGCAGAACAACAGGGAACACTGAAGCTTTCTTT	CASRTTGNTEAFF
TRBV6-5	TRBJ1-4	TRBD1	14	-	TGTGCCAGCAGCCGAAGACAGGGAAATGAAAAACTGTTTTTT	CASSRRQGNEKLFF
TRBV4-1	TRBJ2-2	-	17	-	TGCGCCAGCAGTCTTCGGAGGGCCCACGCGAACACCGGGGAGCTGTTTTTT	CASSLRRAHANTGELFF
TRBV6-5	TRBJ2-7	-	13	-	TGTGCCAGCAGTCACAGGACAGAGCGAGAGCAGTACTTC	CASSHRTEREQYF
TRBV6-5	TRBJ1-5	-	16	-	TGTGCCAGCAGTTACCGCGAGTCGTATAGCAATCAGCCCCAGCATTTT	CASSYRESYSNQPQHF
TRBV9	TRBJ2-1	TRBD2	18	-	TGTGCCAGCAGCCCTGGGGTAACTAGCGGGGGGGCCTACAATGAGCAGTTCTTC	CASSPGVTSGGAYNEQFF
TRBV7-9	TRBJ2-3	TRBD2	16	-	TGTGCCAGCAGCCCACCGGGCGGGAGGACCACAGATACGCAGTATTTT	CASSPPGGRTTDTQYF
TRBV18	TRBJ2-7	-	15	-	TGTGCCAGCTCACCTATTACAGGATTTCCTTACGAGCAGTACTTC	CASSPITGFPYEQYF
TRBV24-1	TRBJ2-2	-	17	-	TGTGCCACCAGTGATTTGATCCGACAGCCGAACACCGGGGAGCTGTTTTTT	CATSDLIRQPNTGELFF
TRBV24-1	TRBJ1-4	-	16	-	TGTGCCACCAGTGGGGGGGGTTTGGAGACTAATGAAAAACTGTTTTTT	CATSGGGLETNEKLFF
TRBV19	TRBJ1-1	TRBD1	14	-	TGTGCCAGTAGTAAGACAGGGATGAACACTGAAGCTTTCTTT	CASSKTGMNTEAFF
TRBV7-2	TRBJ2-7	-	13	-	TGTGCCAGCAGCTCGGGACTTCGTGGGGAGCAGTACTTC	CASSSGLRGEQYF
TRBV5-1	TRBJ2-5	TRBD1	15	-	TGCGCCAGCAGCTTAAGACAGGGGATTCAAGAGACCCAGTACTTC	CASSLRQGIQETQYF
TRBV2	TRBJ2-5	-	13	-	TGTGCCAGCAGAAGGGACAACCAAGAGACCCAGTACTTC	CASRRDNQETQYF
TRBV19	TRBJ2-5	-	16	-	TGTGCCAGTAGTATAGGCCCGGGCGGGGAGTGGGAGACCCAGTACTTC	CASSIGPGGEWETQYF
TRBV5-4	TRBJ2-3	-	17	-	TGTGCCAGCAGCTGGGCCAATAGCGCCACTAGCACAGATACGCAGTATTTT	CASSWANSATSTDTQYF
TRBV10-2	TRBJ2-3	TRBD2	16	few	TGCGCCAGCTCGACTAGCGGGGGGCTAGTTACAGATACGCAGTATTTT	CASSTSGGLVTDTQYF
TRBV7-3	TRBJ2-1	-	14	-	TGTGCCAGCAGCTTGGGAGGCTCCTACAATGAGCAGTTCTTC	CASSLGGSYNEQFF
TRBV6-2/TRBV6-3	TRBJ2-3	TRBD2	17	-	TGTGCCAGCAGTTACCTAGCGGGAGGCCGATTGACAGATACGCAGTATTTT	CASSYLAGGRLTDTQYF
TRBV7-3	TRBJ1-6	-	16	-	TGTGCCAGCAGCTTAGGAGGACCGGTCCCCAATTCACCCCTCCACTTT	CASSLGGPVPNSPLHF
TRBV6-1	TRBJ1-2	-	17	-	TGTGCCAGCAGTGAAATTAGCGTCGGAATCGCCGTCTATGGCTACACCTTC	CASSEISVGIAVYGYTF
TRBV28	TRBJ1-4	-	14	-	TGTGCCAGCAGAAATGGGGGAGGGAATGAAAAACTGTTTTTT	CASRNGGGNEKLFF
TRBV7-9	TRBJ2-5	TRBD1	13	-	TGTGCCAGCAGCCCGGACAGGGCGGAGACCCAGTACTTC	CASSPDRAETQYF
TRBV9	TRBJ2-7	-	16	-	TGTGCCAGCAGCGTAGGTCCTCAGGGAGGCTCCTACGAGCAGTACTTC	CASSVGPQGGSYEQYF
TRBV7-3	TRBJ1-6	-	14	-	TGTGCCAGCAGCTTAGGGGCCCTAAATTCACCCCTCCACTTT	CASSLGALNSPLHF
TRBV12-3/TRBV12-4	TRBJ2-1	-	12	-	TGTGCCAGCAGTTTCGAGTCTCTTGAGCAGTTCTTC	CASSFESLEQFF
TRBV4-3	TRBJ1-5	TRBD1	17	-	TGCGCCAGCAGCCAAGTTAGGGGCCGGGACAGGGGTCAGCCCCAGCATTTT	CASSQVRGRDRGQPQHF
TRBV28	TRBJ1-5	TRBD1	18	few	TGTGCCAGCCTCCTTGCAACGGGACAGGGGGCGGCCGATCAGCCCCAGCATTTT	CASLLATGQGAADQPQHF
TRBV12-5	TRBJ2-1	-	13	-	TGTGCTAGTGGTTTGGACAGGGCGAATGAGCAGTTCTTC	CASGLDRANEQFF
TRBV14	TRBJ1-6	-	13	-	TGTGCCACCGCAGGCCTTTGGAATTCACCCCTCCACTTT	CATAGLWNSPLHF
TRBV6-6	TRBJ2-2	TRBD2	15	-	TGTGCCAGCGGGGAGCGGGGGCGGAGCACCGGGGAGCTGTTTTTT	CASGERGRSTGELFF
TRBV7-2	TRBJ2-3	-	16	once	TGTGCCAGCAGCTTAGCATCCTGGTTTGAGACAGATACGCAGTATTTT	CASSLASWFETDTQYF
TRBV30	TRBJ1-4	-	15	-	TGTGCCTGGAGTGTACTGGGAGGTGCTAATGAAAAACTGTTTTTT	CAWSVLGGANEKLFF